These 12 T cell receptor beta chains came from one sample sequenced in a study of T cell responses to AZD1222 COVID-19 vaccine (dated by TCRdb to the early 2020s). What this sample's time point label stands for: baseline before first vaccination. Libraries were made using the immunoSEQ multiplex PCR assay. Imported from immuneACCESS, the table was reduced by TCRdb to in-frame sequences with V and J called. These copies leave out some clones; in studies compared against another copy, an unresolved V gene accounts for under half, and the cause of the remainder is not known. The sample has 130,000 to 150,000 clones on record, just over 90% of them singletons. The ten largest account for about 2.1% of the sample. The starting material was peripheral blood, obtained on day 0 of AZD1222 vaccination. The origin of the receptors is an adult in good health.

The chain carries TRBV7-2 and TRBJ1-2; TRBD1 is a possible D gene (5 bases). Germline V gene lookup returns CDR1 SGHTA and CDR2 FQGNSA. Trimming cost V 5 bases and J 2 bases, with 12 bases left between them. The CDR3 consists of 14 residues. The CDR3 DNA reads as TGTGCCAGCAGCGCCATCGGGGGGAACTATGGCTACACCTTC. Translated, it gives CASSAIGGNYGYTF. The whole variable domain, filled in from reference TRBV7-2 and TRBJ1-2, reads GAGVSQSPSNKVTEKGKDVELRCDPISGHTALYWYRQSLGQGLEFLIYFQGNSAPDKSGLPSDRFSAERTGGSVSTLTIQRTQQEDSAVYLCASSAIGGNYGYTFGSGTRLTVV.

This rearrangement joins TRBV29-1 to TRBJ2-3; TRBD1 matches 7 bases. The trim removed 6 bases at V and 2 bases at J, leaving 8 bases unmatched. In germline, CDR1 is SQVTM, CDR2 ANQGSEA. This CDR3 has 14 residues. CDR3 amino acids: CSVDGTVDTDTQYF. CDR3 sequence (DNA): TGCAGCGTCGATGGGACAGTAGACACAGATACGCAGTATTTT.

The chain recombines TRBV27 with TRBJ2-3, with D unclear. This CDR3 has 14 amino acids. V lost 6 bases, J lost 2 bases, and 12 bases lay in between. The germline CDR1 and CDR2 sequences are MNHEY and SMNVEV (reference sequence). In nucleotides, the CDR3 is TGTGCCAGCAGCCTCAGAGCTACCACAGATACGCAGTATTTT. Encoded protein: CASSLRATTDTQYF.

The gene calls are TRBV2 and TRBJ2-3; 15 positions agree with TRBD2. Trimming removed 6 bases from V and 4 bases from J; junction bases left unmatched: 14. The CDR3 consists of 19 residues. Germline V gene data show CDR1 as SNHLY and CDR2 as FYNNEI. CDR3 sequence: CASRDSRTSGGAVADTQYF. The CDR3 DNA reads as TGTGCCAGCAGGGACTCTCGGACTAGCGGGGGGGCCGTCGCAGATACGCAGTATTTT.

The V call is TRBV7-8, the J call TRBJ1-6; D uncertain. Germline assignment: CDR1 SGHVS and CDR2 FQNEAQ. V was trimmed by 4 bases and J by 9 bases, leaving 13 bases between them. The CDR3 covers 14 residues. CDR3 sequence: CASSSARGGSPLHF. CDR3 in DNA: TGTGCCAGCAGCTCAGCCCGGGGTGGTTCACCCCTCCACTTT.

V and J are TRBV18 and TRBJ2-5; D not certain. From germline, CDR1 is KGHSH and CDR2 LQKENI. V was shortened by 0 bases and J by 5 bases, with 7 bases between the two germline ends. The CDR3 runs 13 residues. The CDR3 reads CASSPPSSETQYF. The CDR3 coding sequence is TGTGCCAGCTCACCACCGTCTTCGGAGACCCAGTACTTC. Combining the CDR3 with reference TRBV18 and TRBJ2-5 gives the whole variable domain NAGVMQNPRHLVRRRGQEARLRCSPMKGHSHVYWYRQLPEEGLKFMVYLQKENIIDESGMPKERFSAEFPKEGPSILRIQQVVRGDSAAYFCASSPPSSETQYFGPGTRLLVL.

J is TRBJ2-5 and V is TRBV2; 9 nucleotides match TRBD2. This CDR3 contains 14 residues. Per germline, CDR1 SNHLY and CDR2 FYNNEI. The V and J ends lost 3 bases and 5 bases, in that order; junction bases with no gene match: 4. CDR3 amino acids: CASSDITSGETQYF. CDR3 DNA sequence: TGTGCCAGCAGTGATATAACTAGCGGGGAGACCCAGTACTTC.

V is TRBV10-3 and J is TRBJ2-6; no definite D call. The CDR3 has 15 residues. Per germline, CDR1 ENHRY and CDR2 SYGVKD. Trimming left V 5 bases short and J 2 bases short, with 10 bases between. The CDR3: CAISRTVTGANVLTF. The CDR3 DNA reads TGTGCCATCAGTAGGACGGTGACTGGGGCCAACGTCCTGACTTTC.

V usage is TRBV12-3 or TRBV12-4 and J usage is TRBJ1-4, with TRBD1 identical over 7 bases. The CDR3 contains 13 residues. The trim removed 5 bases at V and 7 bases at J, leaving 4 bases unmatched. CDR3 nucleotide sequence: TGTGCCAGCAGTAGACAGGGAAGTGAAAAACTGTTTTTT. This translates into CASSRQGSEKLFF.

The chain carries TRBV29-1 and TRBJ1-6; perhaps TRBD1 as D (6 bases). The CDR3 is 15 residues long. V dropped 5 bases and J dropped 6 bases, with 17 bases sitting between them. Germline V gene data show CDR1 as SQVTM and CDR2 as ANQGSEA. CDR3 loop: CSVKIVGGPNSPLHF. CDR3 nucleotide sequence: TGCAGCGTTAAGATTGTGGGGGGGCCTAATTCACCCCTCCACTTT.

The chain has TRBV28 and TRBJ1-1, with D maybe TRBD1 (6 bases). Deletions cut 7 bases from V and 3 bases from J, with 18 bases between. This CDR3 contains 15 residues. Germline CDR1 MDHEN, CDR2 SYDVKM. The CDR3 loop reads CASTTHRDLDTEAFF. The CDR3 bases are TGTGCCAGCACGACCCACAGGGACTTGGACACTGAAGCTTTCTTT.

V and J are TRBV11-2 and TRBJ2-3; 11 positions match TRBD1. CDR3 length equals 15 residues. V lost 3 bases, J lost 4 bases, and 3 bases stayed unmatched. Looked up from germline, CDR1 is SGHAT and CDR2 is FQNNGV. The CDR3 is CASSFGTGGADTQYF. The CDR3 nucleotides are TGTGCCAGCAGCTTCGGGACAGGGGGGGCAGATACGCAGTATTTT.